This TCR beta chain was identified in a study of T cells in Graves' hyperthyroidism and ophthalmopathy (dated by TCRdb to between 2018 and 2020). About the investigation overall: Peripheral blood samples were taken at the time of initial diagnosis, prior to any treatment. TCR V-J signatures able to tell the groups apart were searched for in a discovery cohort of 100 patients, of whom approximately 40 had Graves' ophthalmopathy and about 55 had stable Graves' hyperthyroidism. An independent validation cohort of around 19 hyperthyroidism patients and approximately 16 patients who later progressed to ophthalmopathy tested prospective prediction of ophthalmopathy. The 100 discovery patients were randomly split 7:3 into training and test sets. The study also compared thyroid tissue and blood T-cell repertoires from about 6 Graves' hyperthyroidism patients. After sampling, hyperthyroidism patients received methimazole starting at 30 mg daily, and ophthalmopathy patients received high-dose intravenous methylprednisolone. The paper describes TCR Vbeta CDR3 sequencing of more than 120 peripheral blood samples, made up of fewer than 50 ophthalmopathy patients, 70 to 75 hyperthyroidism patients and around 17 progressor patients. General findings and caveats noted by the study authors: No statistical method was used to fix the sample size in advance, and group allocation was not hidden from the investigators. During validation, the model predicted progression to ophthalmopathy a median of roughly 7.1 months ahead of onset, with 60% to 71% sensitivity and roughly 72% specificity. In cross-validation, a model built on a 13 V-J signature told ophthalmopathy apart from stable hyperthyroidism with roughly 87% sensitivity and about 81% specificity, and in testing the same model reached 80%/75%. Blood samples also contained most of the expanded thyroid clonotypes (frequency above 0.001), which suggests that blood repertoires may reflect thyroid immune responses.

This clonotype was seen a few times. It has no known antigen specificity. It has no much larger one-base neighbor in the sample; base qualities were not kept. Amplification of TCR beta CDR3 regions was carried out from RNA transcripts. The TCR CDR3 was subjected to a first round of RT-PCR using the HTBI primer set and the Qiagen OneStep RT-PCR kit. A second multiplex PCR round built the libraries, followed by size selection and purification. Sequencing of the libraries was done on an Illumina HiSeq2000 using paired-end 100 bp reads. Concerning the study's data processing: SOAPnuke was used to process the raw data, removing reads that contained adapters or uncalled bases, had a mean Phred below 15, or lacked an exact match to the constant primer or identifier. COPE v1.2.5 was used to merge the high-quality paired reads, and each unique nucleotide sequence was defined as a clonotype. Clonotypes were aligned to IMGT TRBV, TRBD and TRBJ reference segments using MiTCR v1.1. The analysis was restricted to V-J combinations with a frequency above 0.0001, which together covered just over 99% of the repertoires. A TCS score was defined as the ratio between F50 (clonal expansion) and ExV (chaos), using BLOSUM62-based TCRdist between CDR3 peptides within each V-J. Welch's t-statistics and random forest reduced roughly 540 V-J features to roughly 13, which were used in a naive Bayes classifier (R e1071). In-frame beta chains were kept once TCRdb had trimmed the public reads at Q25 with fastp and called clones with MiXCR. Each record represents a unique CDR3 protein, reported with the most common genes and DNA among its rows. The V and J calls, along with clone size, are taken from TCRdb and not from the paper's own processing. This sample is represented by around 700,000 distinct CDR3 sequences; roughly a sixth of them were singletons. Approximately 15% of the sample is held by the ten biggest clonotypes.

Hyperthyroidism patients were newly diagnosed, with disease duration under 2 months, and aged 18 to 65 years. The study excluded patients with uncontrolled infections, other autoimmune diseases, pregnancy or lactation. Diagnoses relied on clinical symptoms, serum thyroxine and TRAb, thyroid ultrasound and orbital computed tomography. For progressor patients, blood was drawn at the first diagnosis of hyperthyroidism, before any ophthalmopathy symptoms had appeared. PBMCs were isolated from 10 ml of fresh peripheral blood by Ficoll-Paque density gradient centrifugation. Progressor patients were first diagnosed with Graves' hyperthyroidism and then developed ophthalmopathy during follow-up. Total RNA was extracted with Trizol reagent, and quality was checked on an Agilent 2100 Bioanalyzer. From a lookup of the germline V gene, CDR1 and CDR2 are SNHLY and FYNNEI. The CDR3 covers 14 residues, taking in both the cysteine and the phenylalanine. The sequence is cut down to CDR3 DNA, 42 bases in frame from base 1. For this chain, trimming is 11 bases at the V end and 2 bases at the J end, and the number of junction bases without a gene match is 6.

Sequenced sample: blood. The chain is assembled from TRBV2 and TRBJ2-2; TRBD1 aligns with 9 central bases. The TCR was taken from a woman aged 50 to 60 with Graves' hyperthyroidism that later progressed to Graves' ophthalmopathy. The sequenced DNA: TGTGCCCGTGGGACAGGGACTAACACCGGGGAGCTGTTTTTT. This gives the protein CARGTGTNTGELFF.